A selection of T cell receptor beta chains follows, all from one sample in a study of T cells in Graves' hyperthyroidism and ophthalmopathy. TCRdb independently ran MiXCR on the multiplex PCR reads; one entry per CDR3 protein. The sample includes approximately 720,000 distinct CDR3 sequences, around 20% of them seen just once. The sample was blood. These receptors all come from a woman aged 45-65 years with Graves' hyperthyroidism that later progressed to Graves' ophthalmopathy. Both conserved end residues are part of each CDR3.

J gene: TRBJ2-1
V gene: TRBV29-1
CDR3 protein: CSDIRHEQFF

J gene: TRBJ1-5
V gene: TRBV7-9
CDR3 protein: CASSLGDRGLDQPQHF

J gene: TRBJ2-1
V gene: TRBV20-1
CDR3 protein: CSAPTRLAGGPGEQFF

J gene: TRBJ2-1
V gene: TRBV12-3/TRBV12-4
CDR3 protein: CASSFGGAVNNEQFF

J gene: TRBJ1-2
V gene: TRBV6-1
CDR3 protein: CASSETWAGDYGYTF

J gene: TRBJ2-5
V gene: TRBV7-6
CDR3 protein: CASSFSLAGNKTQYF

J gene: TRBJ1-2
V gene: TRBV14
CDR3 protein: CASSQDPTGYGYTF

J gene: TRBJ2-1
V gene: TRBV5-1
CDR3 protein: CASSYRTAANEQFF

J gene: TRBJ2-7
V gene: TRBV11-2
CDR3 protein: CASSPRTGTNLYEQYF

J gene: TRBJ2-5
V gene: TRBV6-6
CDR3 protein: CASSYPGQSLKETQYF

J gene: TRBJ2-3
V gene: TRBV5-5
CDR3 protein: CASNEGGAHLTDTQYF

J gene: TRBJ1-4
V gene: TRBV19
CDR3 protein: CASRTGTGGRGEKLFF

J gene: TRBJ2-1
V gene: TRBV27
CDR3 protein: CASSLRDRENEQFF

J gene: TRBJ1-1
V gene: TRBV19
CDR3 protein: CASSIVFHQQNTEAFF

J gene: TRBJ1-3
V gene: TRBV24-1
CDR3 protein: CATSDTEGGNTIYF

J gene: TRBJ1-6
V gene: TRBV5-1
CDR3 protein: CASSPALGTVDSPLHF

J gene: TRBJ2-6
V gene: TRBV7-9
CDR3 protein: CACSGTGHLSGANVLTF

J gene: TRBJ1-5
V gene: TRBV7-9
CDR3 protein: CASSTTGAGNQPQHF

J gene: TRBJ1-2
V gene: TRBV20-1
CDR3 protein: CSAPPAGPYGYTF

J gene: TRBJ1-2
V gene: TRBV30
CDR3 protein: CAWREPNYGYTF

J gene: TRBJ2-7
V gene: TRBV29-1
CDR3 protein: CSVEGGTGSASSYEQYF

J gene: TRBJ1-2
V gene: TRBV18
CDR3 protein: CASSPSDREDGYTF

J gene: TRBJ2-3
V gene: TRBV5-1
CDR3 protein: CASRDTSASTDTQYF

J gene: TRBJ2-7
V gene: TRBV7-8
CDR3 protein: CASSLRRVRALEQYF

J gene: TRBJ1-6
V gene: TRBV6-9
CDR3 protein: CASSSRGTGSSYNSPLHF

J gene: TRBJ2-5
V gene: TRBV29-1
CDR3 protein: CSVIRAQETQYF

J gene: TRBJ1-4
V gene: TRBV10-3
CDR3 protein: CAISQPQGRGNEKLFF

J gene: TRBJ1-2
V gene: TRBV28
CDR3 protein: CASSSGTDHGYTF

J gene: TRBJ1-3
V gene: TRBV2
CDR3 protein: CASRIRMGSGTTIYF

J gene: TRBJ1-5
V gene: TRBV7-2
CDR3 protein: CASSLGGRTQHF

J gene: TRBJ1-2
V gene: TRBV3-1
CDR3 protein: CASSHQILYGYTF